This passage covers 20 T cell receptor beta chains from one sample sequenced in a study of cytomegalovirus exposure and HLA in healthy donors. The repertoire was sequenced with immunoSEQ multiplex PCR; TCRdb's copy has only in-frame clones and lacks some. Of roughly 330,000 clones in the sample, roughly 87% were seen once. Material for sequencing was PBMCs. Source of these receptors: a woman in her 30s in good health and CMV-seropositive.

As DNA, the CDR3 is TGTGCCAGCAGCTTAGGTCAGGATAGAGCGGCTGAGCAGTTCTTC. It is translated as CASSLGQDRAAEQFF. The V gene is TRBV11-2, the J gene TRBJ2-1, with a possible D match to TRBD2 (5 bases). This CDR3 region has 15 residues. Germline values: CDR1 SGHAT, CDR2 FQNNGV. V was trimmed by 1 base and J by 9 bases, leaving 16 bases between them.

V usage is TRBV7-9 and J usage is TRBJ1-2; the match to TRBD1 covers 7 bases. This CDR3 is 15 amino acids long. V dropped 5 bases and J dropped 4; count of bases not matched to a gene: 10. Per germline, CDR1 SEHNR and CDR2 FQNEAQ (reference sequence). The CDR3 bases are TGTGCCAGCAGCGGGCCGGGACAGATTTTCTATGGCTACACCTTC. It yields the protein CASSGPGQIFYGYTF. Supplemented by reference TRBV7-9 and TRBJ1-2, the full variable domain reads DTGVSQNPRHKITKRGQNVTFRCDPISEHNRLYWYRQTLGQGPEFLTYFQNEAQLEKSRLLSDRFSAERPKGSFSTLEIQRTEQGDSAMYLCASSGPGQIFYGYTFGSGTRLTVV.

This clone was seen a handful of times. The CDR3 coding sequence is TGTGCCAGCAGTCTAGGGCAGGCAACCTACGAGCAGTACTTC. Translation: CASSLGQATYEQYF. The chain is built from TRBV2 and TRBJ2-7; no definite D call. Germline V gene lookup returns CDR1 SNHLY and CDR2 FYNNEI. Trimming took off 5 bases at V and 2 bases at J, with 13 bases between the two ends. The CDR3 contains 14 residues.

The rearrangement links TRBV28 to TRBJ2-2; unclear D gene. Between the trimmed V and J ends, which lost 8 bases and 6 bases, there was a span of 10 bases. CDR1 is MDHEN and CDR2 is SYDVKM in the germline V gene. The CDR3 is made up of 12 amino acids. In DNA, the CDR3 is TGTGCCAGCCTGGCTGGGGCCGGGGAGCTGTTTTTT. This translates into CASLAGAGELFF.

The DNA of the CDR3 is TGTGCCAGCAGTGAGACGGACAAGGACACTGAAGCTTTCTTT. Amino acids: CASSETDKDTEAFF. This sequence joins TRBV2 and TRBJ1-1; weak D call: TRBD1 (5 bases). Trimming cost V 3 bases and J 3 bases, with 11 bases left between them. The germline CDR1 and CDR2 sequences are SNHLY and FYNNEI. The CDR3 runs to 14 residues.

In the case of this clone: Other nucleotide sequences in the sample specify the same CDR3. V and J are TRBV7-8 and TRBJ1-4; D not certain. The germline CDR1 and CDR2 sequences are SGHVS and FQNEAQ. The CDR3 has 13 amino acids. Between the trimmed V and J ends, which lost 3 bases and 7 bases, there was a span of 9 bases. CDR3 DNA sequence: TGTGCCAGCAGCTTTGCGGGCAGTGAAAAACTGTTTTTT. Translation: CASSFAGSEKLFF.

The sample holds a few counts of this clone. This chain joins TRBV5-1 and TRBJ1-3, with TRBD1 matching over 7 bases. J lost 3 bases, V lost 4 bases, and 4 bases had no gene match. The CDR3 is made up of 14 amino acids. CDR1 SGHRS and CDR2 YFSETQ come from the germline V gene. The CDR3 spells CASSEQGSGNTIYF. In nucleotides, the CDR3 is TGCGCCAGCAGCGAACAGGGGAGTGGAAACACCATATATTTT.

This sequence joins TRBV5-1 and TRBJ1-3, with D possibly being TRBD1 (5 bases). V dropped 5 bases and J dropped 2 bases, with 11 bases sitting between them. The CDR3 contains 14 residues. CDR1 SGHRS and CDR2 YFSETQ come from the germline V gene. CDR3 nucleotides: TGCGCCAGCAGAACGACAGTAACTGGAAACACCATATATTTT. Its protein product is CASRTTVTGNTIYF.

This CDR3 reads CASSLVGFLDTQYF. In DNA form, the CDR3 reads TGTGCCAGCAGCTTAGTGGGCTTCTTGGATACGCAGTATTTT. V usage is TRBV7-8 and J usage is TRBJ2-3; no clear D gene. This CDR3 comprises 14 residues. CDR1 is SGHVS and CDR2 is FQNEAQ in the germline V gene. Trimming shortened V by 1 base and J by 6 bases, and 11 bases separated the two germline ends.

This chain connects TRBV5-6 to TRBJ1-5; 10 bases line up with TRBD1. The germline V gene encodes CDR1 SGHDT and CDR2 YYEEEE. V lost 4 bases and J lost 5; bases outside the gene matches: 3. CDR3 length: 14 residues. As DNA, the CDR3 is TGTGCCAGCAGCCCAGGGACAGGGGATCAGCCCCAGCATTTT. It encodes CASSPGTGDQPQHF. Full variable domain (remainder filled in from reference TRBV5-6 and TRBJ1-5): DAGVTQSPTHLIKTRGQQVTLRCSPKSGHDTVSWYQQALGQGPQFIFQYYEEEERQRGNFPDRFSGHQFPNYSSELNVNALLLGDSALYLCASSPGTGDQPQHFGDGTRLSIL.

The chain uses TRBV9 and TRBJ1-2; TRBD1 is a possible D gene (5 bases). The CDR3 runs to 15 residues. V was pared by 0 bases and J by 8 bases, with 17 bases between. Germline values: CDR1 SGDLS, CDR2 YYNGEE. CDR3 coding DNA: TGTGCCAGCAGCGTAGTACCCAGGGACCTAGGGGGCTACACCTTC. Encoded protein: CASSVVPRDLGGYTF.

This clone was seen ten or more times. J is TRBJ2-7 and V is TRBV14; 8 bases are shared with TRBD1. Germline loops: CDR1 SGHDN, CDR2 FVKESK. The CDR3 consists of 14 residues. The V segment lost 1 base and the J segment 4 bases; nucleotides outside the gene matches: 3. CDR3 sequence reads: CASSQGTGWYEQYF. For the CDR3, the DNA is TGTGCCAGCAGCCAAGGGACAGGGTGGTACGAGCAGTACTTC. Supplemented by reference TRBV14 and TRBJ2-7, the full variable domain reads EAGVTQFPSHSVIEKGQTVTLRCDPISGHDNLYWYRRVMGKEIKFLLHFVKESKQDESGMPNNRFLAERTGGTYSTLKVQPAELEDSGVYFCASSQGTGWYEQYFGPGTRLTVT.

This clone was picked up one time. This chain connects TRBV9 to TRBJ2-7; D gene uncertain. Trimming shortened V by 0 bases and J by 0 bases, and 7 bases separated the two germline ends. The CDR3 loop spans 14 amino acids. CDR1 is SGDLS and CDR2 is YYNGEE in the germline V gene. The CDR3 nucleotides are TGTGCCAGCAGCGTAGCCCCCAGCTCCTACGAGCAGTACTTC. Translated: CASSVAPSSYEQYF.

The CDR3 is CASSQAHYEQYF. The CDR3 DNA is TGTGCCAGCAGCCAGGCCCATTACGAGCAGTACTTC. The gene calls are TRBV5-6 and TRBJ2-7; D gene uncertain. Looked up from germline, CDR1 is SGHDT and CDR2 is YYEEEE. This CDR3 spans 12 amino acids. With 4 bases removed from V and 4 bases from J, the gap between germline ends came to 9 bases.

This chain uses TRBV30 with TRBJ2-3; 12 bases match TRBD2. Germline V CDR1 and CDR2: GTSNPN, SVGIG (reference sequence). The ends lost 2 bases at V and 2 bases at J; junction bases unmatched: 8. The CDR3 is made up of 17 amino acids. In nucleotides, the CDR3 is TGTGCCTGGAGTCGCTTGGCTAGCGGGGGGGTCACAGATACGCAGTATTTT. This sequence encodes CAWSRLASGGVTDTQYF.

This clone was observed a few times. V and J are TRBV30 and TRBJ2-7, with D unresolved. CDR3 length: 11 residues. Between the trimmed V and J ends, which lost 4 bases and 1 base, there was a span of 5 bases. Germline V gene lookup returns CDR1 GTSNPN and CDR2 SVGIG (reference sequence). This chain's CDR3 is CAWKGSYEQYF. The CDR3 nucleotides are TGTGCCTGGAAAGGATCCTACGAGCAGTACTTC.

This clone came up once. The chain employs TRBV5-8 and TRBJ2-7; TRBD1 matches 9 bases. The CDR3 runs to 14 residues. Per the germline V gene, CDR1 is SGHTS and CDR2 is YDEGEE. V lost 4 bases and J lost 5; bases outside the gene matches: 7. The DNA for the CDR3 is TGTGCCAGCAGCGCCGGGACAGGGAGACACGAGCAGTACTTC. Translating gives CASSAGTGRHEQYF.

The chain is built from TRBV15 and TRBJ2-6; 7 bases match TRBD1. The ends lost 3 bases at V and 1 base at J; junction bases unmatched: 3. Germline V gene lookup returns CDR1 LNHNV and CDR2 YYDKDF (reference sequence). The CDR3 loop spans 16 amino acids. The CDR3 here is CATSREQGSGANVLTF. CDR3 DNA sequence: TGTGCCACCAGCAGGGAACAGGGGTCTGGGGCCAACGTCCTGACTTTC.

The CDR3 loop reads CSVAGTSRYEQYF. The CDR3 nucleotides read TGCAGCGTTGCAGGGACTAGCCGCTACGAGCAGTACTTC. The gene calls are TRBV29-1 and TRBJ2-7; 9 positions match TRBD2. This CDR3 has 13 amino acids. V dropped 4 bases and J dropped 3; count of bases not matched to a gene: 4. In germline, CDR1 is SQVTM, CDR2 ANQGSEA.

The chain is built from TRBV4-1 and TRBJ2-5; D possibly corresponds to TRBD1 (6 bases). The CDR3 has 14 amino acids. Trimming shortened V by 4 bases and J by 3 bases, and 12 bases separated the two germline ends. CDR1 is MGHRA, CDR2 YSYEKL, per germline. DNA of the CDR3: TGCGCCAGCAGCCCCAGCAGGGGAGAAGAGACCCAGTACTTC. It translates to CASSPSRGEETQYF.